The 25 T cell receptor beta chains below were found in one sample sequenced in a study of CD8+CD57+ T cells in acquired aplastic anemia. Flow cytometry had shown expanded CD8+CD57+ cells in the patients chosen for sequencing. The study profiled TCR beta VDJ and CDR3 using genomic DNA as template. TCRdb independently ran MiXCR on the reads; one entry per CDR3 protein. The sample yields about 160,000 distinct CDR3 sequences, roughly two thirds seen once. Sequencing input: sorted CD4+, CD8+, or CD8+CD57+ T cells (not recorded which) from PBMCs. Receptors originate from a human donor with aplastic anemia.

V and J are TRBV7-2 and TRBJ2-3; a weak D match, TRBD2 (6 bases). Germline values: CDR1 SGHTA, CDR2 FQGNSA. The V and J ends lost 1 base and 3 bases respectively, with 14 bases between them. CDR3 length equals 16 residues. The CDR3, as DNA: TGTGCCAGCAGCTTAGGGAGGGCGGGTAGGACAGATACGCAGTATTTT. Protein product: CASSLGRAGRTDTQYF.

Here the CDR3 DNA reads TGTGCCAGCAGTGAAGGTAGCGGATTGCCCTATGGCTACACCTTC. Translating it yields CASSEGSGLPYGYTF. The chain recombines TRBV2 with TRBJ1-2; D gene uncertain. The CDR3 sequence is 15 residues long. Trimming removed 1 base from V and 4 bases from J, with 13 bases in between. Per germline, CDR1 SNHLY and CDR2 FYNNEI.

The chain's CDR3 is CASSINRVGTGELFF. CDR3 bases: TGTGCCAGTAGTATTAACCGGGTTGGGACCGGGGAGCTGTTTTTT. V is TRBV19 and J is TRBJ2-2; D gene unclear. CDR3 length equals 15 residues. V lost 3 bases, J lost 5 bases, and 13 bases lay in between. Germline V CDR1 and CDR2: LNHDA, SQIVND (reference sequence).

Comment on this clonotype: This is likely a read error, given that the CDR3 carries no conserved phenylalanine or tryptophan at its end. This chain's CDR3 is CASSDAGTEAFS. CDR3 sequence (DNA): TGTGCCAGCAGTGACGCGGGCACTGAAGCTTTCTCT. V usage is TRBV25-1 and J usage is TRBJ1-1; D is uncertain. Germline V lookup: CDR1 MGHDK, CDR2 SYGVNS. With 3 bases removed from V and 4 bases from J, the gap between germline ends came to 6 bases. There are 12 residues in the CDR3.

This chain connects TRBV15 to TRBJ2-3, with D possibly TRBD2 on 6 matching bases. This CDR3 comprises 17 residues. Deletions cut 2 bases from V and 0 bases from J, with 15 bases between. Germline loops: CDR1 LNHNV, CDR2 YYDKDF (reference sequence). The CDR3 is CATSRLSSGTSTDTQYF. In DNA, the CDR3 is TGTGCCACCAGCAGATTGAGTAGCGGAACTAGCACAGATACGCAGTATTTT. Filled out from reference TRBV15 and TRBJ2-3, the complete variable domain reads DAMVIQNPRYQVTQFGKPVTLSCSQTLNHNVMYWYQQKSSQAPKLLFHYYDKDFNNEADTPDNFQSRRPNTSFCFLDIRSPGLGDTAMYLCATSRLSSGTSTDTQYFGPGTRLTVL.

This clonotype showed up just once. CDR3 bases: TGCAGTGCTAGAAGTAGACAGGCAGCGAACACCGGGGAGCTGTTTTTT. This gives the protein CSARSRQAANTGELFF. The chain combines TRBV20-1 with TRBJ2-2, with a possible D match to TRBD1 (6 bases). The V gene lost 2 bases and the J gene lost 0 bases, with 13 bases spanning the gap. The germline gives CDR1 DFQATT, CDR2 SNEGSKA (reference sequence). The CDR3 spans 16 residues.

The rearrangement links TRBV20-1 to TRBJ2-7; TRBD2 aligns across 11 bases. Germline values: CDR1 DFQATT, CDR2 SNEGSKA (reference sequence). With 5 bases clipped from V and 0 bases from J, the junction kept 9 bases outside the gene matches. This CDR3 has 16 amino acids. CDR3: CSAYAGTSGASYEQYF. The CDR3 DNA reads TGCAGTGCTTACGCCGGGACTAGCGGAGCCTCCTACGAGCAGTACTTC.

The V and J genes are TRBV24-1 and TRBJ2-3, with D unclear. The germline V and J ends were trimmed by 5 bases and 1 base, with 3 bases remaining between them. Germline V gene sequence: CDR1 KGHDR, CDR2 SFDVKD. The CDR3 extends over 12 amino acids. CDR3 region: CATSVGTDTQYF. The CDR3 DNA reads TGTGCCACCAGTGTCGGCACAGATACGCAGTATTTT.

This chain joins TRBV7-3 and TRBJ1-1; D gene ambiguous. V was cut by 2 bases and J by 1 base, with 8 bases left in between. This CDR3 comprises 14 residues. Germline V gene lookup returns CDR1 SGHTA and CDR2 FQGTGA. CDR3 DNA: TGTGCCAGCAGCTTAGGCCGGCCGAACACTGAAGCTTTCTTT. Amino acid sequence: CASSLGRPNTEAFF.

This clonotype appeared a few times. The chain employs TRBV27 and TRBJ2-7, with D possibly called TRBD1 or TRBD2 (6 bases each). Trimming shortened V by 0 bases and J by 12 bases, and 15 bases separated the two germline ends. This CDR3 spans 13 amino acids. Germline V gene data show CDR1 as MNHEY and CDR2 as SMNVEV (reference sequence). The DNA for the CDR3 is TGTGCCAGCAGTTTATCCCGGGGGCAAGGAAGGTACTTC. Its protein product is CASSLSRGQGRYF.

The CDR3 region is CSASAGGNQPQHF. The CDR3 DNA sequence: TGCAGTGCTAGCGCAGGGGGGAATCAGCCCCAGCATTTT. The chain uses TRBV20-1 and TRBJ1-5; 7 bases align to TRBD1. Germline loops: CDR1 DFQATT, CDR2 SNEGSKA (reference sequence). CDR3 length: 13 amino acids. Trimming removed 3 bases from V and 4 bases from J; junction bases left unmatched: 3.

V and J are TRBV7-2 and TRBJ2-1, with unresolved D. The CDR3 has 13 amino acids. The V gene lost 5 bases and the J gene lost 3 bases, with 8 bases spanning the gap. The germline V gene encodes CDR1 SGHTA and CDR2 FQGNSA. The CDR3 protein is CASSLNGYNEQFF. CDR3 bases: TGTGCCAGCAGCCTAAACGGCTACAATGAGCAGTTCTTC.

The chain has TRBV7-9 and TRBJ2-1; 7 nucleotides align to TRBD2. The germline V gene has CDR1 SEHNR and CDR2 FQNEAQ (reference sequence). Trimming removed 1 base from V and 5 bases from J; junction bases left unmatched: 2. CDR3 length: 14 residues. This chain's CDR3 is CASSLGLADNEQFF. The CDR3 DNA is TGTGCCAGCAGCTTAGGGCTAGCGGACAATGAGCAGTTCTTC.

The chain uses TRBV20-1 and TRBJ1-2, with a weak D call TRBD1 (5 bases). The length of the CDR3 is 20 residues. The V end lost 0 bases, the J end lost 8 bases, and 34 bases lay between the germline ends. Germline CDR1 reads DFQATT; CDR2 reads SNEGSKA (reference sequence). CDR3 DNA: TGCAGTGCTAGAGATTTTAGCCGCCTCCGGGACCGGCTTGGGGTTGGGGGCTACACCTTC. This translates into CSARDFSRLRDRLGVGGYTF.

The CDR3 region has the DNA TGTGCCACCAGCAAGCACGACAGGAACCGTGAAGCTTTCTTT. It codes for CATSKHDRNREAFF. This chain connects TRBV15 to TRBJ1-1; weak D call: TRBD1 (6 bases). V was cut by 4 bases and J by 7 bases, with 16 bases left in between. The V gene's germline CDR1 is LNHNV and CDR2 YYDKDF (reference sequence). The CDR3 has 14 residues.

The chain combines TRBV4-2 with TRBJ2-7; the match to TRBD1 covers 11 bases. Losses at the gene ends were 1 base for V and 3 bases for J; bases not matched to a gene: 5. The CDR3 is made up of 16 amino acids. In germline, CDR1 is LGHNA, CDR2 YNFKEQ. CDR3 DNA sequence: TGTGCCAGCAGCCAAGTTGAGGGACAGGGGGTCTACGAGCAGTACGTC. Translation gives CASSQVEGQGVYEQYV.

V is TRBV20-1 and J is TRBJ2-3; tentatively, D is TRBD1 (5 bases). V shed 1 base and J shed 6 bases, with 8 bases lying between them. This CDR3 contains 12 residues. CDR1 and CDR2 (germline): DFQATT, SNEGSKA (reference sequence). In nucleotides, the CDR3 is TGCAGTGCTAGAGCAGGGCAGGATACGCAGTATTTT. This codes for CSARAGQDTQYF.

The rearrangement links TRBV12-3 or TRBV12-4 to TRBJ1-5; D ambiguous. The CDR3 covers 12 residues. V lost 3 bases, J lost 4 bases, and 4 bases lay in between. The DNA of the CDR3 is TGTGCCAGCAGTTTCGTAAATCAGCCCCAGCATTTT. It is translated as CASSFVNQPQHF.

The chain links TRBV7-2 to TRBJ2-2, with no clear D. The V gene lost 3 bases and the J gene lost 6 bases, with 8 bases spanning the gap. The CDR3 spans 13 residues. Per the germline V gene, CDR1 is SGHTA and CDR2 is FQGNSA. The DNA for the CDR3 is TGTGCCAGCAGCTTGGAAGGGTCCGGGGAGCTGTTTTTT. Its protein is CASSLEGSGELFF.

This chain uses TRBV19 with TRBJ1-5; unclear D gene. Germline V CDR1 and CDR2: LNHDA, SQIVND (reference sequence). Trimming shortened V by 7 bases and J by 0 bases, and 10 bases separated the two germline ends. This CDR3 region has 14 residues. Written as DNA, the CDR3 is TGTGCCAGTAATTGGGTCTATAGCAATCAGCCCCAGCATTTT. As protein: CASNWVYSNQPQHF.

The rearrangement uses TRBV5-1 and TRBJ2-5; D gene unclear. Germline V CDR1 and CDR2: SGHRS, YFSETQ. Trimming pared 3 bases from V and 2 bases from J, leaving 8 bases between. The CDR3 sequence is 13 residues long. The CDR3: CASSSPQQETQYF. The CDR3 coding sequence is TGCGCCAGCAGCTCCCCGCAGCAAGAGACCCAGTACTTC. Based on the CDR3 plus reference TRBV5-1 and TRBJ2-5, the full variable domain is KAGVTQTPRYLIKTRGQQVTLSCSPISGHRSVSWYQQTPGQGLQFLFEYFSETQRNKGNFPGRFSGRQFSNSRSEMNVSTLELGDSALYLCASSSPQQETQYFGPGTRLLVL.

The chain uses TRBV2 and TRBJ1-6; D uncertain. Germline V gene lookup returns CDR1 SNHLY and CDR2 FYNNEI. This CDR3 region has 14 residues. Trimming shortened V by 4 bases and J by 8 bases, and 12 bases separated the two germline ends. For the CDR3, the DNA is TGTGCCAGCAGTGTGCGGCACCGGGATTCACCCCTCCACTTT. Translation: CASSVRHRDSPLHF.

The rearrangement joins TRBV5-6 to TRBJ2-1; D tentatively fits TRBD1 or TRBD2 (5 bases each). V dropped 3 bases and J dropped 13 bases, with 17 bases sitting between them. CDR1 is SGHDT and CDR2 is YYEEEE in the germline V gene. The CDR3 has 13 amino acids. CDR3: CASSSRDRQPQFF. CDR3 DNA sequence: TGTGCCAGCAGCTCCCGGGACCGACAACCCCAGTTCTTC.

The rearrangement uses TRBV20-1 and TRBJ1-6; no clear D gene. This CDR3 is built from 12 residues. Looked up from germline, CDR1 is DFQATT and CDR2 is SNEGSKA (reference sequence). The germline V and J ends were trimmed by 7 bases and 6 bases, with 10 bases remaining between them. CDR3 residues: CSVSVPNSPLHF. In nucleotides, the CDR3 is TGCAGTGTATCCGTCCCTAATTCACCCCTCCACTTT.

This clonotype was seen at least ten times. This chain uses TRBV10-1 with TRBJ2-3; 12 bases are shared with TRBD2. Germline V gives CDR1 WNHNN, CDR2 SYGVQD (reference sequence). The CDR3 is 18 residues long. J lost 6 bases, V lost 4 bases, and 14 bases had no gene match. This chain's CDR3 is CASSGGLAGSNNWDTQYF. As DNA, the CDR3 is TGCGCCAGCAGTGGTGGACTAGCGGGATCCAACAACTGGGATACGCAGTATTTT.